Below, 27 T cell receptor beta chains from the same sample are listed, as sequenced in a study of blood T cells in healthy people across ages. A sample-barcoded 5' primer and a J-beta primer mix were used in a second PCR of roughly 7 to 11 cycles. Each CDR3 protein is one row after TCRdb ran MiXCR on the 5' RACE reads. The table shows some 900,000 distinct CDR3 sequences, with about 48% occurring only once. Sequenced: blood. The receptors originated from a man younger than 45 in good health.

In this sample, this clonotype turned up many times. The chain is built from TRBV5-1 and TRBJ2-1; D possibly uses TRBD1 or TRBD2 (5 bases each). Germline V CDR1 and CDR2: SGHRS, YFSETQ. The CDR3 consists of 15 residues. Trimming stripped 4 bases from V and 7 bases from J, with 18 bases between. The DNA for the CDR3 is TGCGCCAGCAGCGCCGGGACCCTTCACGGGAATGAGCAGTTCTTC. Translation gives CASSAGTLHGNEQFF.

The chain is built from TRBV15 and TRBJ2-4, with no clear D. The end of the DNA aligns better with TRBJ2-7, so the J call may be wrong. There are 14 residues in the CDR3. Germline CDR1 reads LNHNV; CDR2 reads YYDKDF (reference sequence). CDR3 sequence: CATSRENTPSEQYF. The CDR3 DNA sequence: TGTGCCACCAGCAGAGAGAACACACCCTCCGAGCAGTACTTC.

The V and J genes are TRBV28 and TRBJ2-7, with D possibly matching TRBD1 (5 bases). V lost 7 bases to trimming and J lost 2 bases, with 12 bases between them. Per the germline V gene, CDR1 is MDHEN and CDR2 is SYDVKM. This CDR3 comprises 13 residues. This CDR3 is CASNPTEPYEQYF. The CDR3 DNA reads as TGTGCCAGCAACCCGACAGAGCCCTACGAGCAGTACTTC.

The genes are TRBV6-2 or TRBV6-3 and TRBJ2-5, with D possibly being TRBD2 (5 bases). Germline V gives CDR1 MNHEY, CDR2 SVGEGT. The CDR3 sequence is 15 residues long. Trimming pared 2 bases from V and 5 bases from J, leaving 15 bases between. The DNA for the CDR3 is TGTGCCAGCAGTTACGGAGCCGGGGATTTGGAGACCCAGTACTTC. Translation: CASSYGAGDLETQYF.

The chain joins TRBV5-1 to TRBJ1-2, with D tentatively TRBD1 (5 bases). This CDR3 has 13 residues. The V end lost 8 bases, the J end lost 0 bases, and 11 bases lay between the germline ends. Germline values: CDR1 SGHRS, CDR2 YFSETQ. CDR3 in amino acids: CARLQVPNYGYTF. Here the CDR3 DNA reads TGCGCCAGGCTACAGGTTCCTAACTATGGCTACACCTTC.

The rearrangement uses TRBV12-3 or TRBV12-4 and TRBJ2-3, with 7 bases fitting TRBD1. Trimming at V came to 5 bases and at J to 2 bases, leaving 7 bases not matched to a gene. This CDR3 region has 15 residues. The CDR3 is CASSPYRGNTDTQYF. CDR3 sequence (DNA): TGTGCCAGCAGTCCATACAGGGGCAACACAGATACGCAGTATTTT.

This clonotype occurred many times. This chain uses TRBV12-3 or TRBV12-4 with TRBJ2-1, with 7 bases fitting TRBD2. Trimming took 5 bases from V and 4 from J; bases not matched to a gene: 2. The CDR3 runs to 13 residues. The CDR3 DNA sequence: TGTGCCAGCAGTGTGGGGGGGTACAATGAGCAGTTCTTC. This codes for CASSVGGYNEQFF.

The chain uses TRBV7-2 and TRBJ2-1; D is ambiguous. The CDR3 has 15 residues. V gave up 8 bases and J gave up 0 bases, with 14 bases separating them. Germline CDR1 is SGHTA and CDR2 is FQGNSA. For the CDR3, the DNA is TGTGCCAGCCCCGGTAGCCCTGGCTCCTACAATGAGCAGTTCTTC. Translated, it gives CASPGSPGSYNEQFF.

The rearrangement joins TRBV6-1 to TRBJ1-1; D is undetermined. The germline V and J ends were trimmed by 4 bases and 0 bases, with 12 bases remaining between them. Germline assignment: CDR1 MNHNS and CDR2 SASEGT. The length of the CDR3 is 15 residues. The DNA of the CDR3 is TGTGCCAGCAGTGTTCAGGCCCTTTTGAACACTGAAGCTTTCTTT. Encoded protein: CASSVQALLNTEAFF.

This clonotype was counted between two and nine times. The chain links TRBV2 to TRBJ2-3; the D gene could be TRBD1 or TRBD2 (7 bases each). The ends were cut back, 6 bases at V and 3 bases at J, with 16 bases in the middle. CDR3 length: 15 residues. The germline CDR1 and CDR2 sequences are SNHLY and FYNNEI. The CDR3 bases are TGTGCCAGCAGCAGGGGAGGGGGACAGACAGATACGCAGTATTTT. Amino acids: CASSRGGGQTDTQYF.

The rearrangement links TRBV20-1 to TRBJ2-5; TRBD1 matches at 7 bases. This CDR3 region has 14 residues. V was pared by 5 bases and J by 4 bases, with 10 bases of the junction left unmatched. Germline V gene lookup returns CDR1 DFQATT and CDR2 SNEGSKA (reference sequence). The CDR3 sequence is CSAHRGNEGETQYF. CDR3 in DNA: TGCAGTGCTCACAGGGGTAACGAGGGAGAGACCCAGTACTTC.

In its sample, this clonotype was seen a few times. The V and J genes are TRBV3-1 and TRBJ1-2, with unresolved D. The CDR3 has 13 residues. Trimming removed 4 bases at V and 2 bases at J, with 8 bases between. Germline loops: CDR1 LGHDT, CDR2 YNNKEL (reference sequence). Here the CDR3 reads CASSRRANYGYTF. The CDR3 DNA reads TGTGCCAGCAGCCGGAGGGCCAACTATGGCTACACCTTC.

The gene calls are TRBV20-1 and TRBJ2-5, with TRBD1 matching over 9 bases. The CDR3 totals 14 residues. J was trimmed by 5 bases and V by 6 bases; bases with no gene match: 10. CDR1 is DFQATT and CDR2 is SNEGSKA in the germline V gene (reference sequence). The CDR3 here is CSATGTGIMETQYF. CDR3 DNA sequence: TGCAGTGCAACCGGGACAGGGATTATGGAGACCCAGTACTTC.

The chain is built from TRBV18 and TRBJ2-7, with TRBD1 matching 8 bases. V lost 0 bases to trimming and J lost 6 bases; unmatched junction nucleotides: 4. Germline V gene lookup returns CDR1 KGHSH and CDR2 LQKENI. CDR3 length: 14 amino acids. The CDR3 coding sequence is TGTGCCAGCTCACCACCGAGGACAGGGTTCGAGCAGTACTTC. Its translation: CASSPPRTGFEQYF.

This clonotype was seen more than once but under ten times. The CDR3 bases are TGTGCCAGCAGCTTAGGGGGTACGGGATCTTTCAATGAGCAGTTCTTC. Its translation: CASSLGGTGSFNEQFF. This sequence joins TRBV7-2 and TRBJ2-1, with D tentatively TRBD2 (5 bases). Per the germline V gene, CDR1 is SGHTA and CDR2 is FQGNSA. There are 16 residues in the CDR3. The V and J ends lost 1 base and 6 bases respectively, with 16 bases between them.

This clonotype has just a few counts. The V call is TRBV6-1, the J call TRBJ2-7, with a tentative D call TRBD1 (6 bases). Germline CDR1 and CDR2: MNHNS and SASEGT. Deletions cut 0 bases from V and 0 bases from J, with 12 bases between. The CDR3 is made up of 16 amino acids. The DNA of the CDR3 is TGTGCCAGCAGTGAAGCAAGGGGGAGCCTCTCCTACGAGCAGTACTTC. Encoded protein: CASSEARGSLSYEQYF.

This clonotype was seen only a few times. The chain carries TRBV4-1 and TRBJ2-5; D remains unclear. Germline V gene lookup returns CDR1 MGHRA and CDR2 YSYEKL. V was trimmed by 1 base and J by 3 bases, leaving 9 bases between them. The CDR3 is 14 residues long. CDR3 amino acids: CASSQVDVKETQYF. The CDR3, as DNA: TGCGCCAGCAGCCAAGTCGACGTAAAAGAGACCCAGTACTTC.

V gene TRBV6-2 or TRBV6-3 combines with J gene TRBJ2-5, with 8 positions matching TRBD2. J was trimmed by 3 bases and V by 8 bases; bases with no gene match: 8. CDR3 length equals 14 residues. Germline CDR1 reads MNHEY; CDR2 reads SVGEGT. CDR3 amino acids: CASEQAGAEETQYF. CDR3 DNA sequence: TGTGCCAGCGAACAAGCGGGGGCCGAAGAGACCCAGTACTTC.

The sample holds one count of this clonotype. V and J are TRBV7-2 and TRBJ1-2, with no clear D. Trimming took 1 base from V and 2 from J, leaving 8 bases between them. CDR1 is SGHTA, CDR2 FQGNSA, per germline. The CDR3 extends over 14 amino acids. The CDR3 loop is CASSLGIGNYGYTF. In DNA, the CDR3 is TGTGCCAGCAGCTTAGGGATAGGAAACTATGGCTACACCTTC.

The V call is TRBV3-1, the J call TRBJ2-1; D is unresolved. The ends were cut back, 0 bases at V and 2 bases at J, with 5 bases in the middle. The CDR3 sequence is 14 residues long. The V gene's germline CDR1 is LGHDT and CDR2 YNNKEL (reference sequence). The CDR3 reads CASSQDMTYNEQFF. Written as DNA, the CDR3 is TGTGCCAGCAGCCAAGATATGACCTACAATGAGCAGTTCTTC.

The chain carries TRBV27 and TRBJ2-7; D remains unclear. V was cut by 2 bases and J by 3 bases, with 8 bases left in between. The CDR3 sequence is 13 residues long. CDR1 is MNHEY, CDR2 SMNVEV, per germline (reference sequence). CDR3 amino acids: CASSLGYFYEQYF. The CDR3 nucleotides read TGTGCCAGCAGTTTAGGTTATTTCTACGAGCAGTACTTC.

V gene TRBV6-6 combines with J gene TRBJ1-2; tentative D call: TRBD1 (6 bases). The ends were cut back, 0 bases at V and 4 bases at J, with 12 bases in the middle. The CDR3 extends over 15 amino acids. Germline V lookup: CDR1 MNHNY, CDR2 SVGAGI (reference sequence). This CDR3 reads CASSYSSTGSYGYTF. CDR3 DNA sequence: TGTGCCAGCAGTTACTCGAGTACAGGGAGCTATGGCTACACCTTC.

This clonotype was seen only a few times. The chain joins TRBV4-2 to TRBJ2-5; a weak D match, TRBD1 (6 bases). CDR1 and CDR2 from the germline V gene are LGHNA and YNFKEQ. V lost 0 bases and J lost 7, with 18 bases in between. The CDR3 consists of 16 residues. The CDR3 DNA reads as TGTGCCAGCAGCCAAGACCTAACGGGACACCGGGGGACCCAGTACTTC. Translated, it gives CASSQDLTGHRGTQYF.

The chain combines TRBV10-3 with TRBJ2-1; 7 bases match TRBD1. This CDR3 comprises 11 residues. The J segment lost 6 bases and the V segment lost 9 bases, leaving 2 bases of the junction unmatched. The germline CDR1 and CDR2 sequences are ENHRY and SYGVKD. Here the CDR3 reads CAMRQGNEQFF. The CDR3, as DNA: TGTGCCATGAGACAGGGCAATGAGCAGTTCTTC.

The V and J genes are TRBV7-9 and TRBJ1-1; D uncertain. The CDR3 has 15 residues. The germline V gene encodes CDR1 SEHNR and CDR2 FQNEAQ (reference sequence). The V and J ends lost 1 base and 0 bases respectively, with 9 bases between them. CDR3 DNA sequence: TGTGCCAGCAGCTTAGGTGGGATTCTGAACACTGAAGCTTTCTTT. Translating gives CASSLGGILNTEAFF.

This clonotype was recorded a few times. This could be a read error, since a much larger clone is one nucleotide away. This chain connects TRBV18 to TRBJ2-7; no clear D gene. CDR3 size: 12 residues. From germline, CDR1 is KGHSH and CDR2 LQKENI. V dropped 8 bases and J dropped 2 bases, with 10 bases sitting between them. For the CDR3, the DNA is TGTGCCAGCGCCCTTAACCCCTACGAGCAGTACTTC. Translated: CASALNPYEQYF.

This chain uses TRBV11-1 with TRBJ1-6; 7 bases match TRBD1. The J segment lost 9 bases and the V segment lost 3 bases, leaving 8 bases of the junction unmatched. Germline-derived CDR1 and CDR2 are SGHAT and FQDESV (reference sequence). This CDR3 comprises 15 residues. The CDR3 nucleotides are TGTGCCAGCAGCTTCCAGGGGGGTGGCGGTTCACCCCTCCACTTT. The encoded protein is CASSFQGGGGSPLHF.